The rows below give T cell receptor beta chains drawn from one sample of a study of cytomegalovirus exposure and HLA in healthy donors. The table came from immunoSEQ multiplex PCR; TCRdb's copy has only in-frame clones and leaves some out. The sample carries 100,000 to 150,000 clones, around 70% recorded once. Sequencing used PBMCs. These receptors all come from a middle-aged man in good health and CMV-seropositive. The CDR3 runs from the conserved cysteine through the conserved F or W. The D gene is left open where the match is weak. Clone sizes are given selectively: once, few, many, or a class where the clone is expanded.

abundance: few
j_gene: TRBJ1-6
d_gene: .
v_gene: TRBV18
CDR3nt: TGTGCCAGCTCTCCGGGACAAATTAATTCACCCCTCCACTTT
CDR3aa: CASSPGQINSPLHF

abundance: .
j_gene: TRBJ2-7
d_gene: .
v_gene: TRBV11-2
CDR3nt: TGTGCCAGCAGCTTAGCAGGCTACGAGCAGTACTTC
CDR3aa: CASSLAGYEQYF

abundance: .
j_gene: TRBJ2-7
d_gene: .
v_gene: TRBV10-1
CDR3nt: TGCGCCAGCAGTGGAGGACAGTCCCAAGGGGGCTACGAGCAGTACTTC
CDR3aa: CASSGGQSQGGYEQYF

abundance: .
j_gene: TRBJ1-5
d_gene: .
v_gene: TRBV5-1
CDR3nt: TGCGCCAGCAGCCTCTCGGGGGGTATTGGTCAGCCCCAGCATTTT
CDR3aa: CASSLSGGIGQPQHF

abundance: .
j_gene: TRBJ2-1
d_gene: .
v_gene: TRBV5-1
CDR3nt: TGCGCCAGCAAAAGGGGGGGCTCCTACAATGAGCAGTTCTTC
CDR3aa: CASKRGGSYNEQFF

abundance: once
j_gene: TRBJ2-7
d_gene: TRBD2
v_gene: TRBV5-1
CDR3nt: TGCGCCAGCAGCTTGGCCTCTAGCGGGCGATACGAGCAGTACTTC
CDR3aa: CASSLASSGRYEQYF

abundance: once
j_gene: TRBJ2-3
d_gene: .
v_gene: TRBV12-5
CDR3nt: TGTGCTAGTGGTTTGGGACAGTCGGGCACAGATACGCAGTATTTT
CDR3aa: CASGLGQSGTDTQYF

abundance: once
j_gene: TRBJ2-5
d_gene: TRBD2
v_gene: TRBV2
CDR3nt: TGTGCCAGCAGTCGGGAGAGCGGGGGGTACCAAGAGACCCAGTACTTC
CDR3aa: CASSRESGGYQETQYF

abundance: few
j_gene: TRBJ1-1
d_gene: .
v_gene: TRBV13
CDR3nt: TGTGCCAGCAGCTTAGGCCGGGACACTGAAGCTTTCTTT
CDR3aa: CASSLGRDTEAFF

abundance: once
j_gene: TRBJ1-2
d_gene: TRBD1
v_gene: TRBV5-1
CDR3nt: TGCGCCAGCAGCGAATTTCACAGGGGGCGAGGAGGCTATGGCTACACCTTC
CDR3aa: CASSEFHRGRGGYGYTF